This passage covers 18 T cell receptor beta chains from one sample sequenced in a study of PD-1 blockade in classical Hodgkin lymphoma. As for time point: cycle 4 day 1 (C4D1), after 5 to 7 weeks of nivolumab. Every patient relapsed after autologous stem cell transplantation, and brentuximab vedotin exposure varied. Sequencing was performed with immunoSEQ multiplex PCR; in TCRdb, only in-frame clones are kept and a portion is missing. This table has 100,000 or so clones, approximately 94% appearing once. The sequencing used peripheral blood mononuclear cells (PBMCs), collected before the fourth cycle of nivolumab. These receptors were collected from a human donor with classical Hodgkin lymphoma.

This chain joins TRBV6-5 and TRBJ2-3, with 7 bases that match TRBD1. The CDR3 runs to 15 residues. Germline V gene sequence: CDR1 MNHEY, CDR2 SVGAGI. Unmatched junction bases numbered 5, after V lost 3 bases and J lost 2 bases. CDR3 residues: CASSYGDSDTDTQYF. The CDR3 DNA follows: TGTGCCAGCAGTTATGGGGACAGCGACACAGATACGCAGTATTTT.

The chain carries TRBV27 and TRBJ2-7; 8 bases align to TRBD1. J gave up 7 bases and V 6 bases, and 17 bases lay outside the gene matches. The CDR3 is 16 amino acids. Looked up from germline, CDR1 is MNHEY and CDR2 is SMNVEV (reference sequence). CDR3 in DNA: TGTGCCAGCAGCTCGAATCTCAGGACAGGGAGTAGAGAGCAGTACTTC. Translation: CASSSNLRTGSREQYF.

The CDR3 region is CASSPLAGGPYEQYF. The CDR3 bases are TGTGCCAGCTCACCTTTGGCGGGAGGCCCCTACGAGCAGTACTTC. V gene TRBV18 combines with J gene TRBJ2-7; the match to TRBD2 covers 8 bases. Germline V gene lookup returns CDR1 KGHSH and CDR2 LQKENI. V shed 3 bases and J 2 bases; nucleotides not matched to a gene: 6. The CDR3 is made up of 15 amino acids.

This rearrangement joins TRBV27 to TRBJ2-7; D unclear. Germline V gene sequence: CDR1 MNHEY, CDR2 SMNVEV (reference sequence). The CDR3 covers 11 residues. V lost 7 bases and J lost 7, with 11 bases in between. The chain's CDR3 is CASIGSREQYF. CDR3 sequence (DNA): TGTGCCAGCATTGGTTCGCGGGAGCAGTACTTC.

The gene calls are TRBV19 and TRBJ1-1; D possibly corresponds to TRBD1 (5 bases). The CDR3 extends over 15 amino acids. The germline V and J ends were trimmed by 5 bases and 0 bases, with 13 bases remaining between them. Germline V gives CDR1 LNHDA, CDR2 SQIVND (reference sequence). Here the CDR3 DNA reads TGTGCCAGTAGTGGGGGTGATTACCTGAACACTGAAGCTTTCTTT. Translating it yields CASSGGDYLNTEAFF. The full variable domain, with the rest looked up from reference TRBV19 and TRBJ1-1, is DGGITQSPKYLFRKEGQNVTLSCEQNLNHDAMYWYRQDPGQGLRLIYYSQIVNDFQKGDIAEGYSVSREKKESFPLTVTSAQKNPTAFYLCASSGGDYLNTEAFFGQGTRLTVV.

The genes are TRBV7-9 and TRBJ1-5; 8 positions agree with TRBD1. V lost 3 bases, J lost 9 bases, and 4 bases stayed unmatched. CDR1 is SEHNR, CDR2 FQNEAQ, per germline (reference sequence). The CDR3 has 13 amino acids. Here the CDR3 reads CASSFPGGMPQHF. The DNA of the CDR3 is TGTGCCAGCAGCTTCCCAGGGGGCATGCCCCAGCATTTT.

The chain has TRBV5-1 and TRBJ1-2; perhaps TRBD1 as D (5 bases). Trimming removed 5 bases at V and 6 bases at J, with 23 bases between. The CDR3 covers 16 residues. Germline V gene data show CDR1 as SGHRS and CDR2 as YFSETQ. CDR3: CASSSTTGTANDGYTF. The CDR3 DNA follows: TGCGCCAGCAGTTCAACAACCGGGACGGCGAATGATGGCTACACCTTC.

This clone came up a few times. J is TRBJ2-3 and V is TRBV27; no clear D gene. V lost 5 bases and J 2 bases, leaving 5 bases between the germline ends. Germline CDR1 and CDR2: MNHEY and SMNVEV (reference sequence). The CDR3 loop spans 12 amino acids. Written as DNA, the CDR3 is TGTGCCAGCAGTCGTTACACAGATACGCAGTATTTT. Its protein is CASSRYTDTQYF.

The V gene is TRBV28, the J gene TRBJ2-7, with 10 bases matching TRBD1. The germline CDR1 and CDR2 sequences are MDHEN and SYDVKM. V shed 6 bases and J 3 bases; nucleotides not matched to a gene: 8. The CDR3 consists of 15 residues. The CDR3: CASRPRGTGDYEQYF. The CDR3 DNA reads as TGTGCCAGCAGACCAAGAGGGACAGGGGACTACGAGCAGTACTTC.

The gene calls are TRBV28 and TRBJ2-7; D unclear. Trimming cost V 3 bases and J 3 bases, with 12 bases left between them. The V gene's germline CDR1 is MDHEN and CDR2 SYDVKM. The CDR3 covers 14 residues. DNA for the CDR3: TGTGCCAGCAGTTTTTGGGCGGAGAGCTACGAGCAGTACTTC. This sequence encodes CASSFWAESYEQYF.

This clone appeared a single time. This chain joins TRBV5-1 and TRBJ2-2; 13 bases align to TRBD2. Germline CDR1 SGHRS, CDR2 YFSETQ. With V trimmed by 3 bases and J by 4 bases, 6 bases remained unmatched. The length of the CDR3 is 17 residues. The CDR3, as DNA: TGCGCCAGCAGCTATTATGGGACTAGCGGGGTCACCGGGGAGCTGTTTTTT. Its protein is CASSYYGTSGVTGELFF.

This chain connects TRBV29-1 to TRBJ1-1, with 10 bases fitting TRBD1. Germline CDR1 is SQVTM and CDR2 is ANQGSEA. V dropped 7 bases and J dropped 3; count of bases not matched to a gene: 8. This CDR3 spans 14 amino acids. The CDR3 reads CSARRTGGDTEAFF. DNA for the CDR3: TGCAGCGCTAGACGGACAGGGGGGGACACTGAAGCTTTCTTT.

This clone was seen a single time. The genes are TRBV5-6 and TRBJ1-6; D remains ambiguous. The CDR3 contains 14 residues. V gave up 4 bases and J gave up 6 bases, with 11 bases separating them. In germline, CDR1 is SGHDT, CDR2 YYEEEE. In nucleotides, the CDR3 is TGTGCCAGCAGCGGGCCGGGCCTTAATTCACCCCTCCACTTT. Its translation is CASSGPGLNSPLHF.

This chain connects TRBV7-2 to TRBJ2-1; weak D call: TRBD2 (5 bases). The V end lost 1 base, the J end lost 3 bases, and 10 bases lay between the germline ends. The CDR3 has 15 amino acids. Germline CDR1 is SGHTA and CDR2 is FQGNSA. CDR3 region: CASSLVGGYYNEQFF. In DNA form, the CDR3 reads TGTGCCAGCAGCTTAGTTGGCGGGTACTACAATGAGCAGTTCTTC.

In DNA form, the CDR3 reads TGTGCCAGCAGCTTAGGGGGTTTGCAGACCCAGTACTTC. Residues: CASSLGGLQTQYF. The J gene is TRBJ2-5, the V gene TRBV7-2, with unresolved D. This CDR3 is built from 13 residues. The V end was cut by 1 base, the J end by 6 bases, with 9 bases between. Per germline, CDR1 SGHTA and CDR2 FQGNSA.

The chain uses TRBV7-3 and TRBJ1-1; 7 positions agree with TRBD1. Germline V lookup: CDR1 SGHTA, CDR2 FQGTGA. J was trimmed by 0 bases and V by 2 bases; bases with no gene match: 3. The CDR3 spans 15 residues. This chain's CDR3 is CASSLGGQLNTEAFF. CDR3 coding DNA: TGTGCCAGCAGCTTAGGGGGACAGCTGAACACTGAAGCTTTCTTT.

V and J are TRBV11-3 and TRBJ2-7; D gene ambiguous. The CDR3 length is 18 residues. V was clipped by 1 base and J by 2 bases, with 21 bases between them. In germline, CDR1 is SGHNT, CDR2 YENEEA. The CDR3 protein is CASSLVTGRGSGTYEQYF. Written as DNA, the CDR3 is TGTGCCAGCAGCTTAGTAACCGGCCGCGGCTCTGGGACCTACGAGCAGTACTTC. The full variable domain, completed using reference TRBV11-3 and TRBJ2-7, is EAGVVQSPRYKIIEKKQPVAFWCNPISGHNTLYWYLQNLGQGPELLIRYENEEAVDDSQLPKDRFSAERLKGVDSTLKIQPAELGDSAVYLCASSLVTGRGSGTYEQYFGPGTRLTVT.

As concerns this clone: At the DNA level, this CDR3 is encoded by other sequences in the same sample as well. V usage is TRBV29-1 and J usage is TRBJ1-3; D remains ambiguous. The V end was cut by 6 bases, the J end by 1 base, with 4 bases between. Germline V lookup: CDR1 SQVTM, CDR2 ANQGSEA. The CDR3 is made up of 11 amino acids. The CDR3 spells CSVDSGNTIYF. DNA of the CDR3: TGCAGCGTCGATTCTGGAAACACCATATATTTT.